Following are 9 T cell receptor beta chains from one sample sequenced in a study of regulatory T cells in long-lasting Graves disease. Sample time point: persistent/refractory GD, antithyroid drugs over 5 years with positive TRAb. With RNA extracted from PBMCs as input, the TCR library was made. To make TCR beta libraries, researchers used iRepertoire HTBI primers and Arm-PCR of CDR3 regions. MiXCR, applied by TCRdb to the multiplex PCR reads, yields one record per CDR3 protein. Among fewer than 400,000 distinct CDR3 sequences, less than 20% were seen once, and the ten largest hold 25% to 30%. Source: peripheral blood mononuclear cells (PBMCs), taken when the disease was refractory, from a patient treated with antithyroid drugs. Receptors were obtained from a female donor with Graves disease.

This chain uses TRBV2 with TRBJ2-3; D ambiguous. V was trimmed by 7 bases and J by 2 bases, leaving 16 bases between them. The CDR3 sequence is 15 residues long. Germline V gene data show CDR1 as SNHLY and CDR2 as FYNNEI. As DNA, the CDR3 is TGTGCCAGCACCTGGAACGGCGCTTCCACAGATACGCAGTATTTT. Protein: CASTWNGASTDTQYF. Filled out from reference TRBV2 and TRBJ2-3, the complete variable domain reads EPEVTQTPSHQVTQMGQEVILRCVPISNHLYFYWYRQILGQKVEFLVSFYNNEISEKSEIFDDQFSVERPDGSNFTLKIRSTKLEDSAMYFCASTWNGASTDTQYFGPGTRLTVL.

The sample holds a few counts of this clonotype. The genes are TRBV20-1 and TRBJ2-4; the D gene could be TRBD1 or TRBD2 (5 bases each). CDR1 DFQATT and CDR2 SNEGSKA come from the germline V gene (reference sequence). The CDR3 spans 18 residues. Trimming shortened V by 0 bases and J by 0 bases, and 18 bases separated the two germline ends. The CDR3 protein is CSARDRGPGIRAKNIQYF. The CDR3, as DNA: TGCAGTGCTAGAGATCGGGGTCCAGGGATCCGAGCCAAAAACATTCAGTACTTC.

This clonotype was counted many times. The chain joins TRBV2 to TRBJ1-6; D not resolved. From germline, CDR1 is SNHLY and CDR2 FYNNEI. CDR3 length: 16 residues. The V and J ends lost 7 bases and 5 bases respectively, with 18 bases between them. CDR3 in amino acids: CASIPVGLNHNSPLHF. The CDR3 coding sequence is TGTGCCAGCATTCCGGTAGGGCTCAACCATAATTCACCCCTCCACTTT. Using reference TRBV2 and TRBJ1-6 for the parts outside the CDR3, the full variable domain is EPEVTQTPSHQVTQMGQEVILRCVPISNHLYFYWYRQILGQKVEFLVSFYNNEISEKSEIFDDQFSVERPDGSNFTLKIRSTKLEDSAMYFCASIPVGLNHNSPLHFGNGTRLTVT.

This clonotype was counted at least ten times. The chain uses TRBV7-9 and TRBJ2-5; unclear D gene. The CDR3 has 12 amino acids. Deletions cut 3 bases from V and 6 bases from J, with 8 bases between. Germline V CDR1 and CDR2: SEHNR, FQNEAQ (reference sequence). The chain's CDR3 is CASSFGSKTQYF. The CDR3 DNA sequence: TGTGCCAGCAGCTTTGGCAGCAAGACCCAGTACTTC.

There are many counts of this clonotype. CDR3 sequence (DNA): TGTGCCAGCAGGGACAGGGGGCTCCAAAATTCACCCCTCCACTTT. Translation gives CASRDRGLQNSPLHF. The chain links TRBV28 to TRBJ1-6; TRBD1 matches at 11 bases. CDR3 length: 15 residues. V trimming: 6 bases; J trimming: 7 bases; junction bases outside the gene matches: 5. Germline CDR1 MDHEN, CDR2 SYDVKM.

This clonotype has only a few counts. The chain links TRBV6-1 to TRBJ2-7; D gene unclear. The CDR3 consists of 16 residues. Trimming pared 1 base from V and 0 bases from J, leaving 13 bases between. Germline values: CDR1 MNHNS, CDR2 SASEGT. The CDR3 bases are TGTGCCAGCAGTGAAGAGGTGGGCGGAAGCTCCTACGAGCAGTACTTC. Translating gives CASSEEVGGSSYEQYF.

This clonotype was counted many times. CDR3 coding DNA: TGTGCCAGCAGTTTAGGGGGGGCCGGATCCTACGAGCAGTACTTC. Its protein product is CASSLGGAGSYEQYF. The chain couples TRBV28 to TRBJ2-7; possibly TRBD2 for D (7 bases). This CDR3 spans 15 amino acids. V lost 2 bases and J lost 1, with 12 bases in between. CDR1 and CDR2 (germline): MDHEN, SYDVKM.

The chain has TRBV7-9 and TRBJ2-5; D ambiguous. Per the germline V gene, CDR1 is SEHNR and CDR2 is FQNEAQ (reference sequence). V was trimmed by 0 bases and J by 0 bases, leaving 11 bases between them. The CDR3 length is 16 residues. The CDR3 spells CASSLAAWQNQETQYF. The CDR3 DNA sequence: TGTGCCAGCAGCTTAGCGGCTTGGCAAAACCAAGAGACCCAGTACTTC. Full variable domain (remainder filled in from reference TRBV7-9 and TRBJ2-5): DTGVSQNPRHKITKRGQNVTFRCDPISEHNRLYWYRQTLGQGPEFLTYFQNEAQLEKSRLLSDRFSAERPKGSFSTLEIQRTEQGDSAMYLCASSLAAWQNQETQYFGPGTRLLVL.

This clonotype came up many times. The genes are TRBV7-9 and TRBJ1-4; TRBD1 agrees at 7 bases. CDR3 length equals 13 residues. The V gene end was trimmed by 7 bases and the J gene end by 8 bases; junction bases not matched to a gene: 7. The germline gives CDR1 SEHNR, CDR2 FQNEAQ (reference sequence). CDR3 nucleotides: TGTGCCAGCATCCGACAGGGCGAGGAAAAACTGTTTTTT. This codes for CASIRQGEEKLFF.